This TCR beta chain originates from a study of response to subunit inactivated influenza vaccine. Study observations and caveats: Authors proposed each seasonal influenza vaccination draws in few new T cells.

This clonotype occurred a few times. Its target is unknown. The CDR3 is 13 residues long. Per germline, CDR1 GTSNPN and CDR2 SVGIG (reference sequence). V shed 5 bases and J 7 bases; nucleotides not matched to a gene: 6. TCRdb re-derived calls from the RT-PCR reads in MiXCR, one entry per CDR3 protein. The table has approximately 250,000 distinct CDR3 sequences, about 12% seen once. This chain connects TRBV30 to TRBJ2-1, with TRBD1 matching 9 bases. The sequenced sample was non-naive T cells sorted from PBMCs, obtained approximately 15 days before vaccination. The TCR sequence derives from a man aged 50-60 years who received an inactivated influenza vaccine. CDR3 amino acids: CAWEQGAGNEQFF. CDR3 sequence (DNA): TGTGCCTGGGAACAGGGGGCTGGGAATGAGCAGTTCTTC.